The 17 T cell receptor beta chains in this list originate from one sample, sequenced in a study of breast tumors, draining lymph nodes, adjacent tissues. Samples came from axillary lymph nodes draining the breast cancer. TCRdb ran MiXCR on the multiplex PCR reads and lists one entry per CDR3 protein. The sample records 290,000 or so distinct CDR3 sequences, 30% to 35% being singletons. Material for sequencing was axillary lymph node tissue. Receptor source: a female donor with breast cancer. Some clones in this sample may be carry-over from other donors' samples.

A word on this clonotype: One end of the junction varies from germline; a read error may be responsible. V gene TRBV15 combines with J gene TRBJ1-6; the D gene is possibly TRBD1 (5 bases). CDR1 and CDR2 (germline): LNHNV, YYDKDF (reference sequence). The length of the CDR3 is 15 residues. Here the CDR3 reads CATSREKGADSPLRF. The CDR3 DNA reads TGTGCCACCAGCAGAGAAAAAGGGGCAGATTCACCCCTCCGCTTT.

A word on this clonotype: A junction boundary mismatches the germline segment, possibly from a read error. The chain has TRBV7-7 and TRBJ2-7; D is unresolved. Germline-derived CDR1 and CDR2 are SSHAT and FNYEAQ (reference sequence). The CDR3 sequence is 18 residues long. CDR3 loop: CASSLVERSSPCSYEQYF. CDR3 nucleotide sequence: TGTGCTAGCAGCTTAGTGGAACGATCAAGCCCGTGCTCCTACGAGCAGTACTTC.

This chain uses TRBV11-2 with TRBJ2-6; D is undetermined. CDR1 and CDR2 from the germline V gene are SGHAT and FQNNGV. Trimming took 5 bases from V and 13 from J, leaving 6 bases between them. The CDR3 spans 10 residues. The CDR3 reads CASSPFVLTF. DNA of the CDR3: TGTGCCAGCAGCCCATTTGTCCTGACTTTC.

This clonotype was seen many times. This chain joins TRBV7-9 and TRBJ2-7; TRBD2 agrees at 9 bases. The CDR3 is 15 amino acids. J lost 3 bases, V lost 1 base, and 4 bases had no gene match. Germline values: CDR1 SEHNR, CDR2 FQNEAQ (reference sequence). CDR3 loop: CASSLVSGSFYEQYF. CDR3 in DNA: TGTGCCAGCAGCTTAGTTAGCGGGAGTTTCTACGAGCAGTACTTC.

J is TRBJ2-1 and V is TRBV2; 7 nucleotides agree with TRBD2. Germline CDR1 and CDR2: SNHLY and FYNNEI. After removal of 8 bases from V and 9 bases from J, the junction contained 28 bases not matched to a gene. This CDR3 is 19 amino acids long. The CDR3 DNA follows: TGTGCCAGCGAGATGGTTCTGAGAGGGCTTCTAGCGGAGGACTTTGAGCAGTTCTTC. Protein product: CASEMVLRGLLAEDFEQFF.

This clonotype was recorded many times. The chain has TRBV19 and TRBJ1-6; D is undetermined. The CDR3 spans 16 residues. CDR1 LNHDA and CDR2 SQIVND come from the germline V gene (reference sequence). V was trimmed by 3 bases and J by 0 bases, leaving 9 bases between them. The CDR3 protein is CASSMSRTSYNSPLHF. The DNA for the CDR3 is TGTGCCAGTAGTATGAGCAGGACCTCCTATAATTCACCCCTCCACTTT.

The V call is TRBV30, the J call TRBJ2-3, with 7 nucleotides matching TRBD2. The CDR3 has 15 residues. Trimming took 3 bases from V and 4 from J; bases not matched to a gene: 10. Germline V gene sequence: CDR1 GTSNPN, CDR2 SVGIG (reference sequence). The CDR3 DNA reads TGTGCCTGGAGGGGCCTCACGGGAGGACCAGATACGCAGTATTTT. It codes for CAWRGLTGGPDTQYF.

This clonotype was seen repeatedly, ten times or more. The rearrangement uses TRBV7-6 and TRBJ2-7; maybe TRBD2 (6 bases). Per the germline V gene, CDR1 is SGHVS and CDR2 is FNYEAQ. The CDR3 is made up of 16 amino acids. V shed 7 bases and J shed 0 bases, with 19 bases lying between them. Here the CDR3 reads CASTTNEGGSSYEQYF. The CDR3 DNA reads TGTGCCAGCACCACGAACGAGGGAGGCAGCTCCTACGAGCAGTACTTC. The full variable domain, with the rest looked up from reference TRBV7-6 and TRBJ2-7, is GAGVSQSPRYKVTKRGQDVALRCDPISGHVSLYWYRQALGQGPEFLTYFNYEAQQDKSGLPNDRFSAERPEGSISTLTIQRTEQRDSAMYRCASTTNEGGSSYEQYFGPGTRLTVT.

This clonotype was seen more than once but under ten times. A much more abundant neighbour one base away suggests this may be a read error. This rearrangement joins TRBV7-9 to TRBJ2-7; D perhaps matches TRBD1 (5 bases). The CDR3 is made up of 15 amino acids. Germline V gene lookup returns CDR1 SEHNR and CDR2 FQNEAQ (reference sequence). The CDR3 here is CASSLGVGQGREQHF. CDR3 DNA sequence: TGTGCCAGCAGCTTAGGAGTCGGCCAGGGCCGAGAGCAGCACTTC.

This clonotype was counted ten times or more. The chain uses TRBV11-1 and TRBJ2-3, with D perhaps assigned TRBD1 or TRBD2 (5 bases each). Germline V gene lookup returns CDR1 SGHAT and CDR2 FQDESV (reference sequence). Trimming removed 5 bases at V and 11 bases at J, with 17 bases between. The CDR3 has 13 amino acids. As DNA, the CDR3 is TGTGCCAGCAGCGCAAACCGGGACCAGGGGCAGTATTTT. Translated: CASSANRDQGQYF.

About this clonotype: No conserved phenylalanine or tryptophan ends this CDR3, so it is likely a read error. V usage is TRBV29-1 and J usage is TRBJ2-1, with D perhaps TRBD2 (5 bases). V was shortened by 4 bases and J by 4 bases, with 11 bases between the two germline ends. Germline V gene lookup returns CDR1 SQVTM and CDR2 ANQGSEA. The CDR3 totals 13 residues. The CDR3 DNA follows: TGCAGCGTTGCGCGGACGGGGTACAATGAGCAGTTCTCC. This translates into CSVARTGYNEQFS.

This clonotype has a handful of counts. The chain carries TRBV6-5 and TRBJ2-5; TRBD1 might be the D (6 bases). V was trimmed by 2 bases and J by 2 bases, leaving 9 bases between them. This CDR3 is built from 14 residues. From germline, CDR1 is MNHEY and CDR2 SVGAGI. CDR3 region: CASSYGRGQETQYF. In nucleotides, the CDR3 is TGTGCCAGCAGTTACGGCAGGGGACAAGAGACCCAGTACTTC.

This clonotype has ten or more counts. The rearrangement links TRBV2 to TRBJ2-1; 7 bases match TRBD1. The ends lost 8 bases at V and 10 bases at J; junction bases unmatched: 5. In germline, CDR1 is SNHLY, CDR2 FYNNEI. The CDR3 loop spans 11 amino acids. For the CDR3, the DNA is TGTGCCAGCCAGGGGGTCTCGGAGCAGTTCTTC. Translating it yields CASQGVSEQFF.

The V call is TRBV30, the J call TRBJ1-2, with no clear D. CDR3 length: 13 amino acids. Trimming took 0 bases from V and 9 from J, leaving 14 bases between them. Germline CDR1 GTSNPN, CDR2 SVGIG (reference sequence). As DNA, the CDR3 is TGTGCCTGGAGTGTAGATGTTCAGACAAGCTACACCTTC. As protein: CAWSVDVQTSYTF.

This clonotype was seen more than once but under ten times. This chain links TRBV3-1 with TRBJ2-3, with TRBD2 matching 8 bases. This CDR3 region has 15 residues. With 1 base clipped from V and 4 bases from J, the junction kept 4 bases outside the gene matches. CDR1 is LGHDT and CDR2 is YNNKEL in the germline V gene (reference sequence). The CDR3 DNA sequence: TGTGCCAGCAGCCAAGCCGGGAGGGCAGCAGATACGCAGTATTTT. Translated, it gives CASSQAGRAADTQYF.

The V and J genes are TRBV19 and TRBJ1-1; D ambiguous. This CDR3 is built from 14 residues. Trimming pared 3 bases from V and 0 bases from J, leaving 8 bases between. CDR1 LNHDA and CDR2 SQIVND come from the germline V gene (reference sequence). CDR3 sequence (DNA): TGTGCCAGTAGTATTGAAGGATTGAACACTGAAGCTTTCTTT. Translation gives CASSIEGLNTEAFF.

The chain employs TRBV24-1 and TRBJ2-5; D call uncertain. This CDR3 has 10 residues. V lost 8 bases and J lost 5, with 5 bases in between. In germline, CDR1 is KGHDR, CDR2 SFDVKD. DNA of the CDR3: TGTGCCACCATACAGGAGACCCAGTACTTC. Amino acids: CATIQETQYF.